This TCR beta chain is drawn from a study of patients and donors after allogeneic stem cell transplantation. This clonotype was detected only a few times. CDR3 length: 15 residues. V lost 4 bases to trimming and J lost 1 base, with 11 bases between them. Per germline, CDR1 SGHTA and CDR2 FQGNSA. TCRdb re-derived calls from the RT-PCR reads in MiXCR, one entry per CDR3 protein. The sample includes about 89,000 distinct CDR3 sequences, under 50% seen only once; the top ten take 60% to 65%. Material: blood, either unsorted or a sorted T cell fraction (not recorded which). The chain joins TRBV7-2 to TRBJ1-5; the D gene is possibly TRBD1 (6 bases). This receptor was identified in a human donor who was either an allogeneic HSCT recipient or a stem cell or donor lymphocyte infusion donor (not recorded which). It is not recorded whose cells these are; they may come from a transplant donor. The CDR3 sequence is CASSYGTSSNQPQHF. The DNA for the CDR3 is TGTGCCAGCAGCTACGGGACATCGAGCAATCAGCCCCAGCATTTT.